These 23 T cell receptor beta chains share one sample of origin, sequenced in a study of blood T cell repertoires in COVID-19. Clones were read by immunoSEQ multiplex PCR, and TCRdb kept only the in-frame ones, dropping some. The sample includes 110,000 or so clones, roughly 80% of them seen just once. The specimen sequenced was peripheral blood. The origin of the receptors is a man aged 50 to 60 with acute or convalescent COVID-19.

V gene TRBV27 combines with J gene TRBJ2-1; 12 nucleotides line up with TRBD2. Trimming removed 5 bases from V and 10 bases from J; junction bases left unmatched: 9. The CDR3 length is 15 residues. Germline V gene sequence: CDR1 MNHEY, CDR2 SMNVEV (reference sequence). The CDR3 nucleotides are TGTGCCAGCAGTCCTAGACTAGCGGGGGAGACGGAGCAGTTCTTC. Amino acid sequence: CASSPRLAGETEQFF.

The chain combines TRBV7-2 with TRBJ2-1; D unresolved. The CDR3 has 14 residues. Germline CDR1 is SGHTA and CDR2 is FQGNSA. V was pared by 1 base and J by 3 bases, with 7 bases between. The CDR3 sequence: CASSLGGYYNEQFF. Written as DNA, the CDR3 is TGTGCCAGCAGCTTAGGAGGTTACTACAATGAGCAGTTCTTC.

This chain joins TRBV11-2 and TRBJ2-1, with D possibly being TRBD2 (5 bases). CDR1 and CDR2 (germline): SGHAT, FQNNGV. Trimming removed 5 bases from V and 8 bases from J, with 22 bases in between. CDR3 length: 16 amino acids. The CDR3 DNA reads TGTGCCAGCAGCCCACAACCAGCGAGGGTGAACGATGAGCAGTTCTTC. Translated: CASSPQPARVNDEQFF.

The genes are TRBV19 and TRBJ1-3; D gene ambiguous. V shed 7 bases and J shed 0 bases, with 10 bases lying between them. The V gene's germline CDR1 is LNHDA and CDR2 SQIVND (reference sequence). CDR3 size: 14 residues. The CDR3 reads CASTLQHSGNTIYF. Here the CDR3 DNA reads TGTGCCAGTACCTTACAGCACTCTGGAAACACCATATATTTT. Filled out from reference TRBV19 and TRBJ1-3, the complete variable domain reads DGGITQSPKYLFRKEGQNVTLSCEQNLNHDAMYWYRQDPGQGLRLIYYSQIVNDFQKGDIAEGYSVSREKKESFPLTVTSAQKNPTAFYLCASTLQHSGNTIYFGEGSWLTVV.

The chain uses TRBV18 and TRBJ2-7, with D tentatively TRBD1 (5 bases). Per germline, CDR1 KGHSH and CDR2 LQKENI. V lost 5 bases and J lost 3, with 11 bases in between. The CDR3 is made up of 13 amino acids. The CDR3 reads CASSVDSYYEQYF. The CDR3, as DNA: TGTGCCAGCTCAGTCGACAGCTACTACGAGCAGTACTTC.

J is TRBJ1-2 and V is TRBV28; the D gene is possibly TRBD1 (5 bases). This CDR3 spans 12 amino acids. Trimming cost V 4 bases and J 8 bases, with 11 bases left between them. Germline CDR1 is MDHEN and CDR2 is SYDVKM. CDR3 DNA sequence: TGTGCCAGCAGTTCACAGGAGAGGGGCTACACCTTC. The encoded protein is CASSSQERGYTF.

This sequence joins TRBV27 and TRBJ1-4; the D gene is possibly TRBD1 (5 bases). Looked up from germline, CDR1 is MNHEY and CDR2 is SMNVEV (reference sequence). Deletions cut 8 bases from V and 3 bases from J, with 7 bases between. The CDR3 length is 12 residues. The CDR3 is CASLGPNEKLFF. The CDR3, as DNA: TGTGCCAGCCTGGGGCCTAATGAAAAACTGTTTTTT.

This chain connects TRBV5-1 to TRBJ2-3; D not resolved. The CDR3 totals 14 residues. Looked up from germline, CDR1 is SGHRS and CDR2 is YFSETQ. With 0 bases removed from V and 2 bases from J, the gap between germline ends came to 7 bases. The CDR3 DNA is TGCGCCAGCAGCTTGGCCGAGCCCACAGATACGCAGTATTTT. Its protein is CASSLAEPTDTQYF.

The chain uses TRBV24-1 and TRBJ2-2, with D possibly being TRBD1 (5 bases). V was clipped by 10 bases and J by 4 bases, with 12 bases between them. Germline V gene sequence: CDR1 KGHDR, CDR2 SFDVKD. The CDR3 sequence is 13 residues long. The CDR3 reads CATMTASTGELFF. The DNA of the CDR3 is TGTGCCACGATGACAGCCAGCACCGGGGAGCTGTTTTTT.

The genes are TRBV27 and TRBJ1-6, with D possibly being TRBD1 (6 bases). Trimming removed 3 bases from V and 13 bases from J, with 13 bases in between. Germline CDR1 MNHEY, CDR2 SMNVEV (reference sequence). This CDR3 contains 13 residues. The CDR3 loop is CASSFWGQGPLHF. The CDR3 DNA sequence: TGTGCCAGCAGTTTTTGGGGACAAGGTCCCCTCCACTTT.

This chain connects TRBV4-1 to TRBJ1-1; perhaps TRBD1 as D (5 bases). The CDR3 is 12 amino acids. V shed 5 bases and J shed 7 bases, with 11 bases lying between them. The V gene's germline CDR1 is MGHRA and CDR2 YSYEKL. The CDR3 region is CASSSRGIEAFF. The CDR3, as DNA: TGCGCCAGCAGCTCCCGGGGGATTGAAGCTTTCTTT.

The chain combines TRBV5-1 with TRBJ1-3; D gene unclear. Germline assignment: CDR1 SGHRS and CDR2 YFSETQ. This CDR3 spans 16 amino acids. The V end lost 0 bases, the J end lost 0 bases, and 10 bases lay between the germline ends. CDR3 nucleotides: TGCGCCAGCAGCTTGGTCGGGGATCCCTCTGGAAACACCATATATTTT. This translates into CASSLVGDPSGNTIYF.

The chain joins TRBV5-4 to TRBJ1-1, with D possibly being TRBD1 (5 bases). V lost 1 base, J lost 4 bases, and 14 bases lay in between. The V gene's germline CDR1 is SGHNT and CDR2 YYREEE (reference sequence). The CDR3 covers 15 residues. The CDR3: CASSLNPGLSTEAFF. The CDR3 nucleotides are TGTGCCAGCAGCTTGAATCCAGGGTTGAGCACTGAAGCTTTCTTT.

Worth noting for this clone: The same CDR3 arises from other DNA sequences in this sample as well. The chain is built from TRBV5-1 and TRBJ1-2, with D possibly being TRBD1 (6 bases). The V and J ends lost 0 bases and 2 bases respectively, with 8 bases between them. The CDR3 runs 14 residues. The germline gives CDR1 SGHRS, CDR2 YFSETQ. This chain's CDR3 is CASSLGQANYGYTF. In nucleotides, the CDR3 is TGCGCCAGCAGCTTGGGACAGGCAAACTATGGCTACACCTTC.

Here the CDR3 DNA reads TGCGCCAGCAGTGACTGGGACAACTCCTACGAGCAGTACTTC. Protein sequence: CASSDWDNSYEQYF. The chain links TRBV10-2 to TRBJ2-7; D perhaps matches TRBD1 (6 bases). Germline assignment: CDR1 WSHSY and CDR2 SAAADI. Deletions cut 3 bases from V and 0 bases from J, with 9 bases between. This CDR3 is 14 amino acids long.

The rearrangement links TRBV6-2 or TRBV6-3 to TRBJ1-2; D uncertain. The CDR3 runs to 15 residues. V lost 0 bases to trimming and J lost 2 bases, with 10 bases between them. The V gene's germline CDR1 is MNHEY and CDR2 SVGEGT. The CDR3 coding sequence is TGTGCCAGCAGTTACTCGACAATGAGAAACTATGGCTACACCTTC. Protein sequence: CASSYSTMRNYGYTF.

The gene calls are TRBV2 and TRBJ1-6; D is perhaps TRBD1 (6 bases). The V and J ends lost 4 bases and 7 bases respectively, with 14 bases between them. Germline V CDR1 and CDR2: SNHLY, FYNNEI. The CDR3 runs to 15 residues. As DNA, the CDR3 is TGTGCCAGCAGTGGACGAGGACAGAAGAATTCACCCCTCCACTTT. Translated, it gives CASSGRGQKNSPLHF.

The chain is built from TRBV7-6 and TRBJ1-1; a possible D gene is TRBD1 (5 bases). V lost 9 bases to trimming and J lost 3 bases, with 20 bases between them. The germline gives CDR1 SGHVS, CDR2 FNYEAQ. The CDR3 runs 15 residues. The CDR3 nucleotides are TGTGCCAGTTTTAGGCCTAGACTCAGGGACACTGAAGCTTTCTTT. Protein product: CASFRPRLRDTEAFF.

J is TRBJ1-5 and V is TRBV2; 9 bases are a match to TRBD1. This CDR3 spans 13 amino acids. V lost 7 bases to trimming and J lost 7 bases; unmatched junction nucleotides: 5. Germline-derived CDR1 and CDR2 are SNHLY and FYNNEI. The DNA of the CDR3 is TGTGCCAGCACCCGGGACAGGGACCAGCCCCAGCATTTT. Its translation is CASTRDRDQPQHF.

This clone has more than one count but fewer than ten. V gene TRBV7-9 combines with J gene TRBJ2-7; D may be TRBD1 (6 bases). Germline CDR1 SEHNR, CDR2 FQNEAQ (reference sequence). The CDR3 loop spans 12 amino acids. Trimming took off 5 bases at V and 7 bases at J, with 12 bases between the two ends. The CDR3 sequence is CASSQDSPEQYF. Here the CDR3 DNA reads TGTGCCAGCAGCCAGGACAGCCCAGAGCAGTACTTC.

As to this clone: Different DNA sequences within this sample yield the same CDR3. This chain links TRBV30 with TRBJ1-2, with D hard to call. This CDR3 is 14 amino acids long. V was trimmed by 0 bases and J by 2 bases, leaving 10 bases between them. CDR1 and CDR2 from the germline V gene are GTSNPN and SVGIG (reference sequence). CDR3 sequence: CAWSVLGRNYGYTF. The DNA of the CDR3 is TGTGCCTGGAGTGTACTAGGGAGGAACTATGGCTACACCTTC.

V gene TRBV3-1 (or the pseudogene TRBV3-2) combines with J gene TRBJ2-7, with 9 bases fitting TRBD2. The J segment lost 6 bases and the V segment lost 4 bases, leaving 10 bases of the junction unmatched. The CDR3 totals 15 residues. Germline V gene lookup returns CDR1 LGHDT and CDR2 YNNKEL (reference sequence). CDR3 amino acids: CASSPLSGSGSEQYF. The CDR3, as DNA: TGTGCCAGCAGCCCCCTTAGCGGGAGTGGTTCCGAGCAGTACTTC.

CDR3 sequence reads: CASSYSSTDTQYF. The CDR3 DNA reads as TGCGCCAGCAGCTATAGTAGCACAGATACGCAGTATTTT. J is TRBJ2-3 and V is TRBV5-1; D gene ambiguous. There are 13 residues in the CDR3. Trimming cost V 3 bases and J 0 bases, with 5 bases left between them. Germline lookup yields CDR1 SGHRS and CDR2 YFSETQ.